One sample yielded the 9 T cell receptor beta chains listed below, sequenced in a study of T cell changes during pregnancy in multiple sclerosis. TCRdb keeps only in-frame clones here, not all; method: immunoSEQ multiplex PCR. This sample carries over 70,000 clones, 94% of them seen once, and the ten largest clones take around 2.2%. The sample here was peripheral blood, taken in the third trimester of pregnancy. The origin of the receptors is a female donor with multiple sclerosis, enrolled in a pregnancy study.

The chain couples TRBV18 to TRBJ1-4; 7 nucleotides line up with TRBD1. Per germline, CDR1 KGHSH and CDR2 LQKENI. The CDR3 contains 19 residues. With 3 bases clipped from V and 7 bases from J, the junction kept 20 bases outside the gene matches. The CDR3 coding sequence is TGTGCCAGCTCACCTATTACAGGGGCTCTTCCCTATCCCACTGAAAAACTGTTTTTT. Its protein product is CASSPITGALPYPTEKLFF.

This CDR3 is CASSIEGAMNEQYF. Here the CDR3 DNA reads TGTGCCAGTAGTATCGAGGGAGCTATGAACGAGCAGTACTTC. The rearrangement links TRBV19 to TRBJ2-7; possibly TRBD2 for D (5 bases). CDR1 LNHDA and CDR2 SQIVND come from the germline V gene (reference sequence). The CDR3 runs to 14 residues. The V and J ends lost 3 bases and 5 bases respectively, with 14 bases between them.

The rearrangement uses TRBV28 and TRBJ2-7; D possibly corresponds to TRBD1 (5 bases). The J call may be wrong; the DNA end is better matched by TRBJ2-1. CDR1 is MDHEN, CDR2 SYDVKM, per germline. The CDR3 has 15 amino acids. The CDR3 DNA is TGTGCCAGCAGTCAACGCCCCTCACAGGTCCATGAGCAGTTCTTC. Translated, it gives CASSQRPSQVHEQFF.

The V gene is TRBV7-9, the J gene TRBJ2-3; 7 bases are shared with TRBD2. Germline V gene lookup returns CDR1 SEHNR and CDR2 FQNEAQ (reference sequence). The length of the CDR3 is 15 residues. Trimming cost V 4 bases and J 4 bases; bases outside gene matches: 8. CDR3 protein: CASSSSGGVSDTQYF. DNA for the CDR3: TGTGCCAGCAGCTCATCGGGAGGAGTCTCAGATACGCAGTATTTT.

The chain joins TRBV27 to TRBJ1-5; TRBD1 is a possible D gene (6 bases). This CDR3 spans 15 amino acids. CDR1 and CDR2 (germline): MNHEY, SMNVEV (reference sequence). Trimming took 3 bases from V and 7 from J, leaving 16 bases between them. This CDR3 is CASSFAPAGVQPQHF. In DNA, the CDR3 is TGTGCCAGCAGTTTCGCACCCGCAGGGGTCCAGCCCCAGCATTTT.

The CDR3 here is CASSAQGGNGYTF. In nucleotides, the CDR3 is TGTGCCAGCAGCGCCCAAGGAGGAAATGGCTACACCTTC. This chain uses TRBV9 with TRBJ1-2; no clear D. The length of the CDR3 is 13 residues. CDR1 and CDR2 from the germline V gene are SGDLS and YYNGEE. Deletions cut 3 bases from V and 6 bases from J, with 12 bases between.

The chain uses TRBV27 and TRBJ1-3; D may be TRBD1 (5 bases). The ends were cut back, 4 bases at V and 6 bases at J, with 13 bases in the middle. CDR3 size: 14 residues. CDR1 MNHEY and CDR2 SMNVEV come from the germline V gene (reference sequence). The CDR3 is CASSSRQGVNTIYF. CDR3 nucleotide sequence: TGTGCCAGCAGTTCCCGGCAGGGCGTAAACACCATATATTTT.

The chain links TRBV7-9 to TRBJ2-7; possible D gene TRBD1, 5 bases. Germline CDR1 is SEHNR and CDR2 is FQNEAQ (reference sequence). This CDR3 has 14 residues. V was cut by 5 bases and J by 6 bases, with 17 bases left in between. Here the CDR3 DNA reads TGTGCCAGCAGCCCCTCGTCCCAGGGCTCCGAGCAGTACTTC. Translating gives CASSPSSQGSEQYF.

The rearrangement links TRBV18 to TRBJ2-7; 11 positions match TRBD1. V shed 4 bases, J shed 7 bases, and the junction held 3 bases outside the gene matches. In germline, CDR1 is KGHSH, CDR2 LQKENI. This CDR3 has 13 residues. CDR3 DNA sequence: TGTGCCAGCTCACTAGGGACAGGGGGTGAGCAGTACTTC. Translation gives CASSLGTGGEQYF. Together with reference TRBV18 and TRBJ2-7, the CDR3 gives the full variable domain: NAGVMQNPRHLVRRRGQEARLRCSPMKGHSHVYWYRQLPEEGLKFMVYLQKENIIDESGMPKERFSAEFPKEGPSILRIQQVVRGDSAAYFCASSLGTGGEQYFGPGTRLTVT.